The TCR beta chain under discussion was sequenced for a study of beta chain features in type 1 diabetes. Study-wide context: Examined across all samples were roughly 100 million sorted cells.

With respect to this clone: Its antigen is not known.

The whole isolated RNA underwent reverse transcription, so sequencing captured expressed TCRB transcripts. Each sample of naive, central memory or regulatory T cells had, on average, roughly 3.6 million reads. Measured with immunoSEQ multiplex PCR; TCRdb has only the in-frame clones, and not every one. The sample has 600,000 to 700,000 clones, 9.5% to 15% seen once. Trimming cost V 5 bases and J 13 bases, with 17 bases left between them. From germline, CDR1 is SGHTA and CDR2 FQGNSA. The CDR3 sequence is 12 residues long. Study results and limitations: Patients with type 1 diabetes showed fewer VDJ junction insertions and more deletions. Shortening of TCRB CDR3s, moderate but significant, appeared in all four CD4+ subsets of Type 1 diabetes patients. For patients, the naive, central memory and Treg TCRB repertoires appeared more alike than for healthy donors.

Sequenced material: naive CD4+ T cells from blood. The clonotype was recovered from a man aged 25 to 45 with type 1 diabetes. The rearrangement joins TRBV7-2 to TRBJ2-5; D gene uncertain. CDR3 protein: CASSELGTTMYF. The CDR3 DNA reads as TGTGCCAGCAGCGAGCTCGGAACTACGATGTACTTC.